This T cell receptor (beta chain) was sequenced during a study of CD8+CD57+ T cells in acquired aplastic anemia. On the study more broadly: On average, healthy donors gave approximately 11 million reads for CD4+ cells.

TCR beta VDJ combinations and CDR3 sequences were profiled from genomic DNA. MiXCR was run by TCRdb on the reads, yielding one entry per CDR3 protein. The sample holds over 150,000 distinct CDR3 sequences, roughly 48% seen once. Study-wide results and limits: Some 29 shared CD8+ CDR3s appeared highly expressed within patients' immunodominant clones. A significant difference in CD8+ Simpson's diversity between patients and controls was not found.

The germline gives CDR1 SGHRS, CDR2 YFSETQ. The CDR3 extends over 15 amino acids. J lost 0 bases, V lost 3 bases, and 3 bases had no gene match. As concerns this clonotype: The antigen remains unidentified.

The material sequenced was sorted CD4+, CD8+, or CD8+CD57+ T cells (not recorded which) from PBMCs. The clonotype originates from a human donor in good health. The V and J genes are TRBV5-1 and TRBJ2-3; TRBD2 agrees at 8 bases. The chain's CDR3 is CASSSPSGSTDTQYF. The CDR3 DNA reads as TGCGCCAGCAGCTCCCCTAGCGGGAGCACAGATACGCAGTATTTT.